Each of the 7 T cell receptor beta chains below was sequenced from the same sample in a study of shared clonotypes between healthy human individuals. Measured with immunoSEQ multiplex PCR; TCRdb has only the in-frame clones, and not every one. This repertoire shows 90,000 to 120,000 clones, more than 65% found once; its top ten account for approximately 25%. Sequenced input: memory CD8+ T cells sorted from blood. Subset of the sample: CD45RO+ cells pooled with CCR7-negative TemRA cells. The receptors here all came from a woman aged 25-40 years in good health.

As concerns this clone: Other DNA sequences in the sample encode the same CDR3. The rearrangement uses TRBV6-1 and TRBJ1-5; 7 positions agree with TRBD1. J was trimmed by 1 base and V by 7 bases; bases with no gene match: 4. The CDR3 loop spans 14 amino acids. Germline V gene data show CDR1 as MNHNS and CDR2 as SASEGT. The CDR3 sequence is CASNPTGSNQPQHF. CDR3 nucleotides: TGTGCCAGCAACCCGACAGGGAGCAATCAGCCCCAGCATTTT.

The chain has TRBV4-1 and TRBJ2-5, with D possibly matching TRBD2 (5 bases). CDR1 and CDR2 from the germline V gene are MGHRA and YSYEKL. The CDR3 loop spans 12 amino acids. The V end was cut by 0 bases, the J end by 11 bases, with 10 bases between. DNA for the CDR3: TGCGCCAGCAGCCAAGACGGAGGAGAGCAGTACTTC. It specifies CASSQDGGEQYF.

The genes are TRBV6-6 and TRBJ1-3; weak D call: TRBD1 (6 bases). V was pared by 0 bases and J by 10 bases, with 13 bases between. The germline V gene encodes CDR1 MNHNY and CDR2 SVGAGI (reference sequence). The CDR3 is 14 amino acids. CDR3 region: CASSYSPWTETIYF. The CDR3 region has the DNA TGTGCCAGCAGTTACTCGCCTTGGACAGAGACCATATATTTT.

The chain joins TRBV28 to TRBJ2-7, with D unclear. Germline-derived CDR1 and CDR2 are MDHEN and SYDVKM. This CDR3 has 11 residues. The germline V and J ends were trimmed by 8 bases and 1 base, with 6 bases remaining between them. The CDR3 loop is CASGGSYEQYF. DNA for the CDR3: TGTGCCAGCGGCGGTTCCTACGAGCAGTACTTC.

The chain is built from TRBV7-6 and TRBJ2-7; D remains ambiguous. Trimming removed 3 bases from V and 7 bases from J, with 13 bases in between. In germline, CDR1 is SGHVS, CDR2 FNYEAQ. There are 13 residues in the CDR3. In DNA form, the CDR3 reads TGTGCCAGCAGCTTCTACCCCAACCCGGAGCAGTACTTC. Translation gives CASSFYPNPEQYF.

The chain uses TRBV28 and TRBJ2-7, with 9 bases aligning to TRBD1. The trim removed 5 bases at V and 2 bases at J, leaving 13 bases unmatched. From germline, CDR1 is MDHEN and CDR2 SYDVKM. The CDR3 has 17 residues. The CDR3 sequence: CASSRRGGTGLAYEQYF. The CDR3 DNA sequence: TGTGCCAGCAGTCGGAGGGGGGGGACAGGGTTAGCCTACGAGCAGTACTTC.

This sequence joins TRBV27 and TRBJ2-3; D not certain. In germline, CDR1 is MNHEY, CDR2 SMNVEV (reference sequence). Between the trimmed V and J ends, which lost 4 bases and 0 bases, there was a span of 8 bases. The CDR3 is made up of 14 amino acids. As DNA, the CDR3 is TGTGCCAGCAGTTCTTTATACAGCACAGATACGCAGTATTTT. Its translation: CASSSLYSTDTQYF.